What follows is one T cell receptor beta chain and its context. The repertoire was sequenced with immunoSEQ multiplex PCR; TCRdb's copy has only in-frame clones and lacks some. The sample has just under 70,000 clones; 80% to 90% are singletons. The data belong to a study of neoadjuvant anti-PD-1 for oral cavity cancer. Study-wide context: Before surgery, most patients got three to four biweekly 3 mg/kg nivolumab doses.

Described time point: after neoadjuvant nivolumab, at surgical resection. The CDR3 is made up of 15 amino acids. Deletions cut 5 bases from V and 0 bases from J, with 13 bases between. Germline loops: CDR1 PRHDT, CDR2 FYEKMQ (reference sequence). The specimen was PBMCs, collected after nivolumab (anti-PD-1) treatment. This rearrangement joins TRBV13 to TRBJ1-1; possible D gene TRBD1, 5 bases. The receptor's source is a person between 40 and 85 years old with oral cavity squamous cell carcinoma. The chain's CDR3 is CASSPRRGLNTEAFF. The CDR3 DNA reads TGTGCCAGCAGCCCTCGGCGGGGCTTGAACACTGAAGCTTTCTTT. Full variable domain (remainder filled in from reference TRBV13 and TRBJ1-1): AAGVIQSPRHLIKEKRETATLKCYPIPRHDTVYWYQQGPGQDPQFLISFYEKMQSDKGSIPDRFSAQQFSDYHSELNMSSLELGDSALYFCASSPRRGLNTEAFFGQGTRLTVV.